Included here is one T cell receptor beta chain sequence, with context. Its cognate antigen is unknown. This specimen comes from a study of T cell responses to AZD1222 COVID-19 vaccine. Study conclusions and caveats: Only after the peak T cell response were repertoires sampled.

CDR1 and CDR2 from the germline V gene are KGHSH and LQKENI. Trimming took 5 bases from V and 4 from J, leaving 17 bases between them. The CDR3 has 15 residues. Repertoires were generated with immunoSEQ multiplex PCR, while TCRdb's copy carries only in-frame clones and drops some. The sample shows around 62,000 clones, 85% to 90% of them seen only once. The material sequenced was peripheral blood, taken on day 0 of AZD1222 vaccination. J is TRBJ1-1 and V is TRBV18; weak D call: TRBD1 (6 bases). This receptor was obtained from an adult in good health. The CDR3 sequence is CASSALQGLSTEAFF. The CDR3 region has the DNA TGTGCCAGCTCAGCTTTACAGGGCCTATCCACTGAAGCTTTCTTT.